The clone carrying this T cell receptor (beta chain) was observed a few times. Its antigen remains unknown. The record originates from a study of cytomegalovirus exposure and HLA in healthy donors. The study's findings and limits: There was a cluster of highly shared sequence variants that was likely a sequencing artifact. At a 0.05 false discovery rate, a later analysis found some 18,000 TCR beta sequences to be associated with HLA alleles. Cytomegalovirus-associated status was assigned to 164 TCR beta chains.

The CDR3 is 15 amino acids. The germline V gene encodes CDR1 MGHRA and CDR2 YSYEKL. The V end lost 1 base, the J end lost 2 bases, and 11 bases lay between the germline ends. The PCR ran on 60 Vbeta and 13 Jbeta primers. Some clones are missing from TCRdb's copy, which holds only in-frame ones; the method was immunoSEQ multiplex PCR. The sample lists approximately 100,000 clones, about 77% occurring once. The sample consisted of PBMCs. The chain employs TRBV4-1 and TRBJ2-5; D is ambiguous. The receptor was isolated from a woman between 45 and 65 years old in good health and CMV-seropositive. DNA for the CDR3: TGCGCCAGCAGCCAAGTCCCTTCGGTGCAAGAGACCCAGTACTTC. Its translation is CASSQVPSVQETQYF.